The source of this T cell receptor (beta chain) is a study of pediatric ulcerative colitis. The assay was run at survey level. The repertoire was sequenced with immunoSEQ multiplex PCR; TCRdb's copy has only in-frame clones and lacks some. The top ten hold approximately 1% of the sample, which has 30,000 or so clones, 81% seen once. The study's findings and limits: A couple of rectal clonotypes were found only in ulcerative colitis patients, all of them. Acute severe colitis showed lower rectal diversity from clonal expansions.

The rectum was sampled with one to two pinch biopsies at colonoscopy. CDR1 and CDR2 from the germline V gene are SEHNR and FQNEAQ (reference sequence). Deletions cut 1 base from V and 6 bases from J, with 13 bases between. This CDR3 contains 15 residues. This clone was detected only a few times. What it recognizes is unknown. This clonotype originated in a boy between 10 and 17 years old with mild ulcerative colitis. The rearrangement joins TRBV7-9 to TRBJ1-5; no clear D. The sequenced material came from gut tissue. The CDR3: CASSLGGIRGQPQHF. The DNA for the CDR3 is TGTGCCAGCAGCTTAGGAGGGATCCGGGGTCAGCCCCAGCATTTT.